The 19 T cell receptor beta chains below come from one sample, sequenced in a study of T cells in Graves' hyperthyroidism and ophthalmopathy. There were TCR beta CDR3 regions amplified from RNA transcripts. A set of HTBI primers served as the primers for a first-round RT-PCR of the TCR CDR3. TCRdb called the multiplex PCR reads again in MiXCR, with one record for every CDR3 protein. The sample has about half a million distinct CDR3 sequences, 20% seen once. Sequenced: blood. All receptors come from a man between 18 and 35 years old with Graves' hyperthyroidism.

This clonotype came up a few times. This sequence joins TRBV3-1 and TRBJ1-5; D ambiguous. V shed 3 bases and J shed 7 bases, with 13 bases lying between them. CDR1 and CDR2 from the germline V gene are LGHDT and YNNKEL (reference sequence). The CDR3 spans 14 residues. The CDR3 sequence is CASSHRGGGQPQHF. In DNA, the CDR3 is TGTGCCAGCAGCCACCGGGGAGGCGGCCAGCCCCAGCATTTT.

This clonotype was seen only a few times. This rearrangement joins TRBV6-1 to TRBJ1-1; D may be TRBD1 (5 bases). The CDR3 has 13 residues. The V end lost 4 bases, the J end lost 8 bases, and 14 bases lay between the germline ends. Germline V gene data show CDR1 as MNHNS and CDR2 as SASEGT. CDR3 DNA sequence: TGTGCCAGCAGTGTTTGGGGGATCCCCGAAGCTTTCTTT. Its translation is CASSVWGIPEAFF.

The chain uses TRBV20-1 and TRBJ2-5; 8 positions agree with TRBD2. With V trimmed by 0 bases and J by 2 bases, 5 bases remained unmatched. In germline, CDR1 is DFQATT, CDR2 SNEGSKA (reference sequence). The CDR3 is 15 residues long. CDR3 residues: CSARDVAGFQETQYF. The CDR3 nucleotides are TGCAGTGCTAGAGATGTAGCGGGGTTTCAAGAGACCCAGTACTTC.

This clonotype was seen many times. The V and J genes are TRBV12-3 or TRBV12-4 and TRBJ1-3, with D possibly being TRBD1 (6 bases). This CDR3 spans 15 amino acids. Trimming took off 5 bases at V and 2 bases at J, with 13 bases between the two ends. The CDR3 loop is CASSTQGLPGNTIYF. CDR3 bases: TGTGCCAGCAGTACACAGGGTCTCCCTGGAAACACCATATATTTT.

This clonotype was seen a handful of times. The J gene is TRBJ1-2, the V gene TRBV6-1; D gene uncertain. CDR1 MNHNS and CDR2 SASEGT come from the germline V gene. The CDR3 loop spans 14 amino acids. V was cut by 1 base and J by 6 bases, with 12 bases left in between. DNA of the CDR3: TGTGCCAGCAGTGAAGAGTGGGAAGGCGATGGCTACACCTTC. Translation gives CASSEEWEGDGYTF.

This clonotype was detected ten times or more. The chain links TRBV2 to TRBJ2-2, with D possibly matching TRBD2 (6 bases). In germline, CDR1 is SNHLY, CDR2 FYNNEI. V was clipped by 4 bases and J by 2 bases, with 11 bases between them. The CDR3 totals 15 residues. CDR3: CASSVWGGNTGELFF. CDR3 DNA: TGTGCCAGCAGTGTGTGGGGAGGCAACACCGGGGAGCTGTTTTTT.

This clonotype was seen repeatedly, ten times or more. The CDR3 region has the DNA TGTGCCAGCAGGACGGACAGGGTAGTCCAGACCCAGTACTTC. Translated, it gives CASRTDRVVQTQYF. This chain uses TRBV6-1 with TRBJ2-5; 8 bases are a match to TRBD1. V shed 6 bases, J shed 6 bases, and the junction held 9 bases outside the gene matches. This CDR3 is 14 amino acids long. CDR1 and CDR2 (germline): MNHNS, SASEGT.

Many counts were recorded for this clonotype. The chain employs TRBV6-5 and TRBJ1-1, with D possibly being TRBD1 (6 bases). Trimming cost V 6 bases and J 5 bases, with 22 bases left between them. This CDR3 comprises 16 residues. CDR1 and CDR2 (germline): MNHEY, SVGAGI. CDR3 DNA: TGTGCCAGCAGCTCCAACAGGGCAGGGAAGGGTACTGAAGCTTTCTTT. Its protein product is CASSSNRAGKGTEAFF.

This clonotype occurred many times. The rearrangement uses TRBV7-2 and TRBJ1-2; 7 bases line up with TRBD1. This CDR3 is built from 15 residues. The germline CDR1 and CDR2 sequences are SGHTA and FQGNSA. V was pared by 4 bases and J by 7 bases, with 12 bases of the junction left unmatched. The CDR3 sequence is CASSSYRGEGFGYTF. CDR3 DNA sequence: TGTGCCAGCAGCTCCTACAGGGGAGAAGGGTTTGGCTACACCTTC.

This clonotype was seen only a few times. This sequence joins TRBV19 and TRBJ1-5; maybe TRBD1 (5 bases). Per the germline V gene, CDR1 is LNHDA and CDR2 is SQIVND (reference sequence). CDR3 size: 15 residues. Trimming shortened V by 7 bases and J by 0 bases, and 13 bases separated the two germline ends. In DNA, the CDR3 is TGTGCCAGTACCCTGGGGCATTTTAGCAATCAGCCCCAGCATTTT. This codes for CASTLGHFSNQPQHF.

This clonotype was recorded at least ten times. The chain links TRBV6-1 to TRBJ1-1, with a weak D call TRBD1 (5 bases). Germline values: CDR1 MNHNS, CDR2 SASEGT. Trimming left V 1 base short and J 4 bases short, with 13 bases between. The CDR3 totals 15 residues. CDR3 nucleotides: TGTGCCAGCAGTGAAGAGGCAGGGTTTGGCACTGAAGCTTTCTTT. It yields the protein CASSEEAGFGTEAFF.

With respect to this clonotype: This may be a read error: a much more frequent sequence differs by one nucleotide. The conserved final phenylalanine or tryptophan is absent from the CDR3, which likely points to a read error. This chain connects TRBV6-1 to TRBJ2-2; TRBD2 aligns across 8 bases. From germline, CDR1 is MNHNS and CDR2 SASEGT. V gave up 8 bases and J gave up 4 bases; unmatched junction bases: 12. CDR3 length equals 16 residues. This CDR3 reads CASGDPSGQITGELFY. The CDR3, as DNA: TGTGCCAGCGGGGATCCTAGCGGGCAGATCACCGGGGAGCTGTTTTAT.

Ten or more counts support this clonotype. V gene TRBV7-8 combines with J gene TRBJ2-6; no firm D call. The CDR3 covers 16 residues. Germline assignment: CDR1 SGHVS and CDR2 FQNEAQ. Trimming pared 1 base from V and 4 bases from J, leaving 11 bases between. The CDR3 DNA reads as TGTGCCAGCAGCTTAGGTCCAGGCCAGGGGGCCAACGTCCTGACTTTC. Translated: CASSLGPGQGANVLTF.

This clonotype has at least ten counts. The chain joins TRBV5-1 to TRBJ2-7, with D tentatively TRBD1 (6 bases). Germline-derived CDR1 and CDR2 are SGHRS and YFSETQ. Trimming left V 0 bases short and J 2 bases short, with 18 bases between. This CDR3 is built from 17 residues. CDR3 bases: TGCGCCAGCAGCTTGGTTGGAGACAGGCACTTGGCCTACGAGCAGTACTTC. It is translated as CASSLVGDRHLAYEQYF. Based on the CDR3 plus reference TRBV5-1 and TRBJ2-7, the full variable domain is KAGVTQTPRYLIKTRGQQVTLSCSPISGHRSVSWYQQTPGQGLQFLFEYFSETQRNKGNFPGRFSGRQFSNSRSEMNVSTLELGDSALYLCASSLVGDRHLAYEQYFGPGTRLTVT.

This clonotype appeared a few times. This chain connects TRBV6-5 to TRBJ1-2, with TRBD1 matching over 10 bases. The V gene end was trimmed by 2 bases and the J gene end by 12 bases; junction bases not matched to a gene: 6. Germline V gene sequence: CDR1 MNHEY, CDR2 SVGAGI. CDR3 length equals 13 residues. The CDR3 coding sequence is TGTGCCAGCAGTTACGCGAGACAGGGGGCAAACACCTTC. Residues: CASSYARQGANTF.

This clonotype was seen only a few times. The genes are TRBV2 and TRBJ1-6; the D is unclear. Per germline, CDR1 SNHLY and CDR2 FYNNEI. With 0 bases removed from V and 17 bases from J, the gap between germline ends came to 14 bases. The CDR3 loop spans 13 amino acids. CDR3 sequence reads: CASSEAPARPIHF. The DNA for the CDR3 is TGTGCCAGCAGTGAAGCGCCGGCACGGCCAATCCACTTT. Full variable domain (rest looked up from reference TRBV2 and TRBJ1-6): EPEVTQTPSHQVTQMGQEVILRCVPISNHLYFYWYRQILGQKVEFLVSFYNNEISEKSEIFDDQFSVERPDGSNFTLKIRSTKLEDSAMYFCASSEAPARPIHFGNGTRLTVT.

This clonotype was recorded at least ten times. The rearrangement links TRBV7-2 to TRBJ2-2; maybe TRBD2 (6 bases). CDR1 and CDR2 from the germline V gene are SGHTA and FQGNSA. Trimming shortened V by 4 bases and J by 2 bases, and 20 bases separated the two germline ends. This CDR3 is built from 18 residues. CDR3 residues: CASSYLPGSLSNTGELFF. CDR3 coding DNA: TGTGCCAGCAGCTACCTACCCGGGAGCCTCAGTAACACCGGGGAGCTGTTTTTT.

This clonotype was observed a few times. The chain combines TRBV18 with TRBJ1-6, with D unclear. The V gene lost 5 bases and the J gene lost 9 bases, with 14 bases spanning the gap. Looked up from germline, CDR1 is KGHSH and CDR2 is LQKENI. The CDR3 runs to 14 residues. CDR3 DNA sequence: TGTGCCAGCTCAAATCTCCCAGACCTTTCACCCCTCCACTTT. Amino acid sequence: CASSNLPDLSPLHF.

The V call is TRBV6-2 or TRBV6-3, the J call TRBJ2-7; D ambiguous. The CDR3 consists of 13 residues. Germline V gives CDR1 MNHEY, CDR2 SVGEGT. With 0 bases removed from V and 6 bases from J, the gap between germline ends came to 9 bases. The CDR3 reads CASSYSSDLEQYF. In DNA form, the CDR3 reads TGTGCCAGCAGTTACTCCTCGGACCTCGAGCAGTACTTC.